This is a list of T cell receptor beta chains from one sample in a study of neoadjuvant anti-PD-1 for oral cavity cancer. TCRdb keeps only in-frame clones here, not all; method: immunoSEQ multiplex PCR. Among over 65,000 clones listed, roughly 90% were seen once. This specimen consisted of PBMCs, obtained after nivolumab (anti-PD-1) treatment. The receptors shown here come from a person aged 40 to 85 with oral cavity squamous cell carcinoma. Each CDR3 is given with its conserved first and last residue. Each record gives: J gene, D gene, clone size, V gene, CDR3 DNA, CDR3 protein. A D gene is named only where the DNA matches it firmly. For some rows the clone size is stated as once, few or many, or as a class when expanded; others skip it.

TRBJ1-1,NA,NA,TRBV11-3,TGTGCCAGCAGCCCAGCCCGGGGCGAACCTGAAGCTTTCTTT,CASSPARGEPEAFF
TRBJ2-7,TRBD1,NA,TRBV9,TGTGCCAGCAGCGTGACAGGGAAGGCCTACGAGCAGTACTTC,CASSVTGKAYEQYF
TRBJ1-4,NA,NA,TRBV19,TGTGCCAGTAGTGAGGGCGCGGCTAATGAAAAACTGTTTTTT,CASSEGAANEKLFF
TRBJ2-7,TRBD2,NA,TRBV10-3,TGTGCCATCGGACTTGCTAGCGGGGCCGAAAACGAGCAGTACTTC,CAIGLASGAENEQYF
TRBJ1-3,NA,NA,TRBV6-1,TGTGCCAGCAAAGGGTTTTCTGGAAACACCATATATTTT,CASKGFSGNTIYF
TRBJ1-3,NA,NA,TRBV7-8,TGTGCCAGCAGTTCCTTCCCGGGGGGTAATTCTGGAAACACCATATATTTT,CASSSFPGGNSGNTIYF
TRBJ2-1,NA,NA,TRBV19,TGTGCCAGTAGTTTGTATAACAATGAGCAGTTCTTC,CASSLYNNEQFF
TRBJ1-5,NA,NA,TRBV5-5,TGTGCCAGCACCCTTACACGTGGCTCTCAGCCCCAGCATTTT,CASTLTRGSQPQHF
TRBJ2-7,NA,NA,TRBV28,TGTGCCACCGACACTTTGAGCTCCTACGAGCAGTACTTC,CATDTLSSYEQYF
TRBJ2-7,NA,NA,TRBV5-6,TGTGCCAGCAGCCTAGGATCCGGGGGAGGCGAGCAGTACTTC,CASSLGSGGGEQYF
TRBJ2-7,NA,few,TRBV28,TGTGCCAGCAGTACCCGCGGCAGCTACGAGCAGTACTTC,CASSTRGSYEQYF
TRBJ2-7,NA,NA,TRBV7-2,TGTGCCAGCAGCCTCCACCGAGGGATTGCCACTATACCCCTCGGGCAGTACTTC,CASSLHRGIATIPLGQYF
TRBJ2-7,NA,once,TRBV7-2,TGTGCCAGCAGCTTAATGGGCCAATCCTACGAGCAGTACTTC,CASSLMGQSYEQYF
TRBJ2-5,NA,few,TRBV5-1,TGCGCCAGCAGCTTACAAGAGACCCAGTACTTC,CASSLQETQYF
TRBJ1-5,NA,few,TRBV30,TGTGCCTGGAGAGGGCAGTTCAATCAGCCCCAGCATTTT,CAWRGQFNQPQHF
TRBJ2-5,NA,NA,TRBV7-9,TGTGCCAGCAGCCTTCGGATGGGGGGCCAAGAGACCCAGTACTTC,CASSLRMGGQETQYF
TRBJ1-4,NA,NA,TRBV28,TGTGCCAGCAGTACCCTTCGACAGGCAACTAATGAAAAACTGTTTTTT,CASSTLRQATNEKLFF
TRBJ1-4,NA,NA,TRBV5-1,TGCGCCAGCAGCTTGGAGGCGAGAGCAACTAATGAAAAACTGTTTTTT,CASSLEARATNEKLFF
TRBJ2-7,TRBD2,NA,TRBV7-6,TGTGCCAGCAGCTTAGGGGGGGGGTTTCCTCCCTACGAGCAGTACTTC,CASSLGGGFPPYEQYF
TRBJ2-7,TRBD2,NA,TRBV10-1,TGCGCCAGCAGAAGGACTAGGTCCTACGAGCAGTACTTC,CASRRTRSYEQYF
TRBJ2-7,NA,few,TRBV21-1,TGTGCCAGCAGCAAAAGGCAGGGCTACGAGCAGTACTTC,CASSKRQGYEQYF
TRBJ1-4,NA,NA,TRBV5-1,TGCGCCAGCAGCCGGGGGACGGCAACTAATGAAAAACTGTTTTTT,CASSRGTATNEKLFF
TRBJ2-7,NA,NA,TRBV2,TGTGCCAGCCGACAGTACGAGCAGTACTTC,CASRQYEQYF
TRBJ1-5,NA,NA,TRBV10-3,TGTGCCATCAGTACGGGCCCCTATAGCAATCAGCCCCAGCATTTT,CAISTGPYSNQPQHF
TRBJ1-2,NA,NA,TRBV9,TGTGCCAGCAGCGCCCAAGCGGGGGTTAACTATGGCTACACCTTC,CASSAQAGVNYGYTF
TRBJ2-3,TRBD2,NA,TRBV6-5,TGTGCCAGCAGTTACAATCCGGGGGGGCGCGATACGCAGTATTTT,CASSYNPGGRDTQYF
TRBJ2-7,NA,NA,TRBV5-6,TGTGCCAGCAGCTTGATTGGTTCATCGGGCGAGCAGTACTTC,CASSLIGSSGEQYF
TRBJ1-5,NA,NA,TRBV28,TGTGCCAGCAGCCCGCTCACAAATCAGCCCCAGCATTTT,CASSPLTNQPQHF
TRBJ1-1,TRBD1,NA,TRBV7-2,TGTGCCAGCAACCCGAGGACAGGATGGGGTGAAGCTTTCTTT,CASNPRTGWGEAFF
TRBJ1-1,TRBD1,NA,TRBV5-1,TGCGCCAGCAGCTCGCACAGGGGAGGAACTGAAGCTTTCTTT,CASSSHRGGTEAFF
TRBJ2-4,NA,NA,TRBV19,TGTGCCAGTAGGCCGGGACACCAGGGGAACATTCAGTACTTC,CASRPGHQGNIQYF
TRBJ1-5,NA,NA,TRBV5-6,TGTGCCAGCGCCGAAGGGCAGGGGCCTAATCAGCCCCAGCATTTT,CASAEGQGPNQPQHF
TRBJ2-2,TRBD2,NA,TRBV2,TGTGCCAGCAGCTCTCTAGCGGGAGGCACCGGGGAGCTGTTTTTT,CASSSLAGGTGELFF
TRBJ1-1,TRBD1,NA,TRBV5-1,TGCGCCAGCAGCTTGGGACAGGGAGTGAACACTGAAGCTTTCTTT,CASSLGQGVNTEAFF
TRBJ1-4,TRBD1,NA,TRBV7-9,TGTGCCAGCAGCCCTACAGGGGGCATTGAAAAACTGTTTTTT,CASSPTGGIEKLFF
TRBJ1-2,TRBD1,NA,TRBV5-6,TGTGCCAGCAGCATCGACAGGGGAAGATTCTATGGCTACACCTTC,CASSIDRGRFYGYTF
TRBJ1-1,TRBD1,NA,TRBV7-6,TGTGCCAGCAGCTTACCCCCCGGGACAGCGAACACTGAAGCTTTCTTT,CASSLPPGTANTEAFF
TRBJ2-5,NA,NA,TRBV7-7,TGTGCTAGCAGCCCCACGGGGGCCCAAGAGACCCAGTACTTC,CASSPTGAQETQYF
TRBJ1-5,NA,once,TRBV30,TGTGCCTGGAGTGTGGGGTTGGGGGGCAATCAGCCCCAGCATTTT,CAWSVGLGGNQPQHF
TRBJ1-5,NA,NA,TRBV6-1,TGTGCCAGCGGGGGAGGGGGGAGCAATCAGCCCCAGCATTTT,CASGGGGSNQPQHF
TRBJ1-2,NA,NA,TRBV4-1,TGCGCCAGCAGCCAAGGGTTTAAAACGACCGAATACTATGGCTACACCTTC,CASSQGFKTTEYYGYTF
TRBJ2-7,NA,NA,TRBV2,TGTGCCAGCAGTGGACAGGACAACTCCTACGAGCAGTACTTC,CASSGQDNSYEQYF
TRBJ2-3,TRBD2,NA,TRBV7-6,TGTGCCAGCACCCAGAGCGGGGGGGCGACAGATACGCAGTATTTT,CASTQSGGATDTQYF
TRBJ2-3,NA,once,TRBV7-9,TGTGCCAGCAGCTTGACCCAGGGAAGCACAGATACGCAGTATTTT,CASSLTQGSTDTQYF
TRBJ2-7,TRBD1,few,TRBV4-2,TGTGCCAGCAGCCAAGGGGGACAGAGCTACGAGCAGTACTTC,CASSQGGQSYEQYF
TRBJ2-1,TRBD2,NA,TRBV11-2,TGTGCCAGCAGCTTAGATAGGATGGGGGGGACTAGCGGCGGGCAGTTCTTC,CASSLDRMGGTSGGQFF
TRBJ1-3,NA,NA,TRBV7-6,TGTGCCAGCAGCTCCGGGCCCTCTGGAAACACCATATATTTT,CASSSGPSGNTIYF
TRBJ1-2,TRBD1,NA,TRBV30,TGTGCCTGGCGGGACAGAGTATATGGCTACACCTTC,CAWRDRVYGYTF
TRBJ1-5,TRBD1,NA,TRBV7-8,TGTGCCAGCAGCACGGACAGGAATCAGCCCCAGCATTTT,CASSTDRNQPQHF
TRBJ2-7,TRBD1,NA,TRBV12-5,TGTGCTAGTGGTTCTGGACAGGGGTTTTACGAGCAGTACTTC,CASGSGQGFYEQYF
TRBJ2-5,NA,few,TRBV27,TGTGCCAGCAGTGCCCGACAGACCCAAGAGACCCAGTACTTC,CASSARQTQETQYF
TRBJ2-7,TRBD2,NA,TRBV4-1,TGCGCCAGCAGCCAACTAGCGGGAGTCTACGAGCAGTACTTC,CASSQLAGVYEQYF
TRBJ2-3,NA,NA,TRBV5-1,TGCGCCAGCAGCTTGGAGCGCGCGGGCGATACGCAGTATTTT,CASSLERAGDTQYF
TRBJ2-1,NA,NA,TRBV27,TGTGCCAGCACTATTATGGGCCGGGACGGGGACAATGAGCAGTTCTTC,CASTIMGRDGDNEQFF
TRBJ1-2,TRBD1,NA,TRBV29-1,TGCAGCGTTTCCCGGACAGGGGCTGGCTACACCTTC,CSVSRTGAGYTF
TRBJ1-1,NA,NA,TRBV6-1,TGTGCCAGCAGTGAATGGCCCAAGAGAGCCACTGAAGCTTTCTTT,CASSEWPKRATEAFF
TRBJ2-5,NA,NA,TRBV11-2,TGTGCCAGCAGCTTATTAGGCGGGGTTCAAGAGACCCAGTACTTC,CASSLLGGVQETQYF
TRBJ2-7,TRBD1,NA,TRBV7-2,TGTGCCAGCAGCTTAGGGGACAGCGTATGGGAGCAGTACTTC,CASSLGDSVWEQYF
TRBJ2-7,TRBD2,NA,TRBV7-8,TGTGCCAGCAACCTCGGCGGGAGTGCCTCCTACGAGCAGTACTTC,CASNLGGSASYEQYF